The 30 T cell receptor beta chains given below trace back to one sample, sequenced in a study of tumor-infiltrating lymphocytes in glioblastoma multiforme. Multiple V-beta primers and a C-beta primer amplified TCRB from RNA. Via MiXCR, TCRdb re-called the multiplex PCR reads, giving one row per CDR3 protein. This sample yields approximately 13,000 distinct CDR3 sequences, of which about 66% are seen a single time; over 25% belongs to the top ten. Sequencing used brain tumor tissue. These receptors were obtained from a male donor with glioblastoma.

Notes on this clonotype: This clone may be a read error of a much larger clone one base away. The chain joins TRBV7-2 to TRBJ1-5; D is perhaps TRBD1 (6 bases). The last part of the DNA fits TRBJ2-3 better; the J call may be wrong. There are 13 residues in the CDR3. Germline V gene sequence: CDR1 SGHTA, CDR2 FQGNSA. In DNA, the CDR3 is TGTGCCAGCAGCACCCACACAGGACAGCCCCAGTATTTT. It yields the protein CASSTHTGQPQYF.

This rearrangement joins TRBV20-1 to TRBJ2-7; D assignment may be TRBD1 or TRBD2 (6 bases each). The CDR3 length is 13 residues. V was shortened by 6 bases and J by 0 bases, with 12 bases between the two germline ends. Germline CDR1 and CDR2: DFQATT and SNEGSKA (reference sequence). CDR3 coding DNA: TGCAGTGCGGGGGGCGGGTTCTCCTACGAGCAGTACTTC. Translation: CSAGGGFSYEQYF.

About this clonotype itself: Germline and junction disagree at one end, which may indicate a read error. This chain connects TRBV29-1 to TRBJ1-6; 7 nucleotides line up with TRBD1. Germline V lookup: CDR1 SQVTM, CDR2 ANQGSEA. The CDR3 covers 13 residues. In DNA, the CDR3 is TGCAGCGTTGCCGGGGACAGAGAATCACTCCTCCGCTTT. As protein: CSVAGDRESLLRF.

The gene calls are TRBV11-2 and TRBJ2-3; 10 bases map to TRBD2. Germline CDR1 reads SGHAT; CDR2 reads FQNNGV. This CDR3 is built from 17 residues. The V gene end was trimmed by 0 bases and the J gene end by 3 bases; junction bases not matched to a gene: 6. The CDR3 DNA follows: TGTGCCAGCAGCTTAGAACCAGCGGGGGGGCCGACAGATACGCAGTATTTT. This encodes CASSLEPAGGPTDTQYF.

Of note for this clonotype: The junction differs from germline at one of its ends, possibly a read error. The J gene is TRBJ1-6, the V gene TRBV4-1; D is unresolved. Germline lookup yields CDR1 MGHRA and CDR2 YSYEKL. This CDR3 is built from 15 residues. The CDR3 here is CVSQNLASGVLPLHF. The CDR3 bases are TGCGTCAGCCAAAACCTGGCATCTGGAGTTTTACCCCTCCACTTT.

As regards this clonotype: A much larger clone differs from this one at a single base, so this may be a read error. Written as DNA, the CDR3 is TGTTCCAGCAGTTACGGGGGACAGGCCTCCTACGGGCAGTACTTC. This encodes CSSSYGGQASYGQYF. The chain employs TRBV6-5 and TRBJ2-7, with TRBD1 matching over 8 bases. CDR1 MNHEY and CDR2 SVGAGI come from the germline V gene. This CDR3 comprises 15 residues.

About this clonotype itself: The junction departs from germline at one end; a sequencing error may be responsible. The chain links TRBV10-3 to TRBJ2-3; D unclear. Looked up from germline, CDR1 is ENHRY and CDR2 is SYGVKD. The CDR3 is made up of 13 amino acids. CDR3: CVISDSYADTQYF. The CDR3 nucleotides are TGTGTCATCAGTGACTCGTACGCAGATACGCAGTATTTT.

By sample fraction, this clonotype is large (0.1 to 1%). The CDR3 protein is CSASRPGLAGGPSSTDTQYF. The DNA of the CDR3 is TGCAGTGCTAGTCGCCCCGGACTAGCGGGAGGGCCGAGTAGCACAGATACGCAGTATTTT. The chain employs TRBV20-1 and TRBJ2-3; 15 positions agree with TRBD2. This CDR3 has 20 residues. Germline V lookup: CDR1 DFQATT, CDR2 SNEGSKA (reference sequence). V lost 3 bases to trimming and J lost 0 bases; unmatched junction nucleotides: 13.

This clonotype was detected ten times or more. The chain has TRBV11-2 and TRBJ2-3; D possibly corresponds to TRBD2 (6 bases). Trimming stripped 2 bases from V and 2 bases from J, with 8 bases between. Germline values: CDR1 SGHAT, CDR2 FQNNGV. The length of the CDR3 is 14 residues. The CDR3 spells CASSLTGVTDTQYF. CDR3 nucleotide sequence: TGTGCCAGCAGCTTAACGGGGGTCACAGATACGCAGTATTTT.

This chain connects TRBV11-2 to TRBJ2-3, with TRBD2 matching over 8 bases. V shed 2 bases and J 4 bases; nucleotides not matched to a gene: 5. Germline V CDR1 and CDR2: SGHAT, FQNNGV. This CDR3 contains 15 residues. The CDR3 here is CASSLNGRAPDTQYF. The CDR3 DNA reads TGTGCCAGCAGCTTAAACGGGAGGGCCCCAGATACGCAGTATTTT.

Points on this clonotype: At one of its ends the junction is not consistent with the germline gene, which may arise from a read error. The CDR3 region is CSASTFGSTAVDQCF. CDR3 DNA sequence: TGCAGTGCTAGCACATTCGGGAGCACGGCCGTCGATCAGTGCTTC. The genes are TRBV20-1 and TRBJ2-7; maybe TRBD2 (6 bases). The CDR3 contains 15 residues. Germline CDR1 is DFQATT and CDR2 is SNEGSKA (reference sequence).

Worth noting for this clonotype: Since a much larger clone is just one base distant, this may be a read error. The rearrangement uses TRBV15 and TRBJ2-7; 7 nucleotides agree with TRBD1. Per the germline V gene, CDR1 is LNHNV and CDR2 is YYDKDF (reference sequence). J was trimmed by 3 bases and V by 3 bases; bases with no gene match: 5. This CDR3 is built from 14 residues. This chain's CDR3 is CATSSGTVSYEQYF. The DNA for the CDR3 is TGTGCCACCAGCAGTGGGACAGTGAGCTACGAGCAGTACTTC.

Concerning this clonotype: Since a much larger clone is just one base distant, this may be a read error. This chain uses TRBV20-1 with TRBJ1-1; D is ambiguous. This CDR3 comprises 13 residues. Germline CDR1 reads DFQATT; CDR2 reads SNEGSKA (reference sequence). V was trimmed by 4 bases and J by 1 base, leaving 10 bases between them. In nucleotides, the CDR3 is TGCAGTGCTACATTACACGGGAACACTGAAGCTTTCTTT. This sequence encodes CSATLHGNTEAFF.

In the case of this clonotype: At one end the junction does not follow the germline gene, possibly because of a read error. V usage is TRBV11-2 and J usage is TRBJ2-5, with D possibly TRBD2 on 5 matching bases. The CDR3 extends over 15 amino acids. Germline CDR1 is SGHAT and CDR2 is FQNNGV. CDR3 amino acids: CACSLIPGRQETQYF. DNA for the CDR3: TGTGCCTGCAGCTTAATTCCGGGAAGACAAGAGACCCAGTACTTC.

Comments on this clonotype: This may come from a read error, since a much larger clone is one base off. Given the absence of the conserved phenylalanine or tryptophan at the CDR3 end, a read error is likely. This rearrangement joins TRBV5-1 to TRBJ1-1, with D unresolved. The CDR3 is made up of 13 amino acids. Germline CDR1 and CDR2: SGHRS and YFSETQ. The germline V and J ends were trimmed by 2 bases and 4 bases, with 9 bases remaining between them. The CDR3 reads CASSFDGVTEAFI. CDR3 nucleotide sequence: TGCGCCAGCAGCTTCGACGGTGTCACTGAAGCTTTCATT.

The chain links TRBV6-5 to TRBJ2-1, with D maybe TRBD2 (5 bases). The CDR3 length is 15 residues. V lost 0 bases to trimming and J lost 6 bases, with 12 bases between them. CDR1 and CDR2 (germline): MNHEY, SVGAGI. CDR3 residues: CASSYSTGVGNEQFF. The CDR3 coding sequence is TGTGCCAGCAGTTACTCGACCGGGGTGGGCAATGAGCAGTTCTTC.

A word on this clonotype: One end of the junction does not line up with germline, which may come from a read error. J is TRBJ2-5 and V is TRBV11-2, with D possibly being TRBD1 (5 bases). There are 15 residues in the CDR3. The germline gives CDR1 SGHAT, CDR2 FQNNGV. CDR3 nucleotide sequence: TGTGCCAGAAGCACTTATCGAGACAGACAAGCGACCCAGTACTTC. Protein: CARSTYRDRQATQYF.

As concerns this clonotype: A much larger clone is a single base away; this may be a read error. This sequence joins TRBV28 and TRBJ2-7, with D perhaps TRBD2 (5 bases). Germline V gene sequence: CDR1 MDHEN, CDR2 SYDVKM. V dropped 5 bases and J dropped 5 bases, with 19 bases sitting between them. The CDR3 length is 15 residues. CDR3 bases: TGTGCCAGCAGTCCCCCGGGAAGGGTGGTCAACGAGCAGTACTTC. Protein: CASSPPGRVVNEQYF.

The chain recombines TRBV11-2 with TRBJ2-7, with D uncertain. The J call may be incorrect, as the DNA end agrees better with TRBJ2-1. The CDR3 has 11 amino acids. Germline loops: CDR1 SGHAT, CDR2 FQNNGV. Written as DNA, the CDR3 is TGTGCCAGCAGCTCCTATTGGCAGCAGTTCTTC. Translation gives CASSSYWQQFF.

The rearrangement links TRBV5-1 to TRBJ1-1, with TRBD1 as a possible D gene (6 bases). The V gene lost 6 bases and the J gene lost 6 bases, with 21 bases spanning the gap. The CDR3 contains 15 residues. Germline values: CDR1 SGHRS, CDR2 YFSETQ. The DNA of the CDR3 is TGCGCCAGCATGGGACAAGGGGCGGGTGGCTCTGAAGCTTTCTTT. This codes for CASMGQGAGGSEAFF.

A note on this clonotype: A read error may account for a junction end that differs from germline. The chain carries TRBV6-5 and TRBJ2-7; 7 nucleotides line up with TRBD1. From germline, CDR1 is MNHEY and CDR2 SVGAGI. The CDR3 extends over 15 amino acids. The DNA of the CDR3 is TGTGCCATCAGTTACAGATCACAGGGGTTTTACGAGCAGTACTTC. This translates into CAISYRSQGFYEQYF.

Comment on this clonotype: This sequence may be a read error, since a much larger clone differs from it by one base. CDR3 region: CSVHTGVRSTGELFF. CDR3 DNA sequence: TGCAGCGTTCACACAGGGGTCAGAAGCACCGGGGAGCTGTTTTTT. The chain uses TRBV29-1 and TRBJ2-2; 7 bases agree with TRBD1. V shed 5 bases, J shed 4 bases, and the junction held 10 bases outside the gene matches. CDR3 length equals 15 residues. CDR1 and CDR2 (germline): SQVTM, ANQGSEA.

The chain uses TRBV6-6 and TRBJ2-7; D perhaps matches TRBD2 (6 bases). Germline CDR1 MNHNY, CDR2 SVGAGI (reference sequence). CDR3 size: 16 residues. The chain's CDR3 is CVRSYSGGRSSYEQYF. CDR3 nucleotides: TGTGTCAGGAGTTACTCTGGAGGGAGGTCCTCCTACGAGCAGTACTTC.

Turning to this clonotype: One junction end does not reproduce the germline sequence, and a read error may be involved. V gene TRBV5-6 combines with J gene TRBJ1-1; 7 nucleotides match TRBD1. CDR3 length equals 15 residues. Germline CDR1 and CDR2: SGHDT and YYEEEE. The CDR3 DNA follows: TGTGCCAGCAGCCTGGCCTTAGACAGGGCCACTGAAGCTCTCTTT. It is translated as CASSLALDRATEALF. Full variable domain (remainder filled in from reference TRBV5-6 and TRBJ1-1): DAGVTQSPTHLIKTRGQQVTLRCSPKSGHDTVSWYQQALGQGPQFIFQYYEEEERQRGNFPDRFSGHQFPNYSSELNVNALLLGDSALYLCASSLALDRATEALFGQGTRLTVV.

This clonotype was observed at least ten times. It may be a read error: a sequence one base away is much more abundant. The chain carries TRBV5-5 and TRBJ2-1, with 8 positions matching TRBD2. The J segment lost 9 bases and the V segment lost 2 bases, leaving 7 bases of the junction unmatched. Germline V gives CDR1 SGHKS, CDR2 YYEKEE (reference sequence). The CDR3 has 14 residues. The CDR3, as DNA: TGTGCCAGCAGCTTCAGGACTAGCACGGGTGAGCAGTTCTTC. This gives the protein CASSFRTSTGEQFF.

In the case of this clonotype: One junction end disagrees with the germline gene, perhaps due to a read error. The gene calls are TRBV4-1 and TRBJ2-7; 8 bases line up with TRBD2. The CDR3 covers 15 residues. Germline lookup yields CDR1 MGHRA and CDR2 YSYEKL. The CDR3 nucleotides are TGTGCCAGCAGCCAAGGGATGGGACTAGATTACGAGCAGTACTTC. Its translation: CASSQGMGLDYEQYF.

V and J are TRBV11-3 and TRBJ1-1, with D possibly matching TRBD1 (5 bases). V lost 1 base and J lost 7, with 13 bases in between. The CDR3 runs to 14 residues. Germline loops: CDR1 SGHNT, CDR2 YENEEA. CDR3 region: CASSLGGGAGEAFF. CDR3 coding DNA: TGTGCCAGCAGCTTAGGTGGAGGGGCCGGTGAAGCTTTCTTT.

The gene calls are TRBV11-2 and TRBJ1-3; possibly TRBD1 for D (5 bases). In germline, CDR1 is SGHAT, CDR2 FQNNGV. Trimming left V 5 bases short and J 7 bases short, with 15 bases between. The CDR3 spans 14 residues. The CDR3 loop is CASSQSRELNTIYF. The CDR3 bases are TGTGCCAGCAGCCAGTCCAGGGAGCTGAACACCATATATTTT.

This chain joins TRBV28 and TRBJ2-7; possibly TRBD1 for D (6 bases). CDR1 is MDHEN, CDR2 SYDVKM, per germline. CDR3 length equals 14 residues. V was clipped by 9 bases and J by 2 bases, with 17 bases between them. For the CDR3, the DNA is TGTGCCAGGAGTGACAGGAGGTTAGCCTACGAGCAGTACTTC. The encoded protein is CARSDRRLAYEQYF.

As for this clonotype: The junction and the germline gene differ at one end; a read error may be behind it. The chain joins TRBV5-4 to TRBJ2-7; 11 bases are shared with TRBD2. The V gene's germline CDR1 is SGHNT and CDR2 YYREEE (reference sequence). The CDR3 extends over 18 amino acids. The CDR3 loop is CASSLLGTSGSYWGEQYF. In DNA, the CDR3 is TGTGCCAGCAGCTTACTCGGGACTAGCGGATCCTATTGGGGGGAGCAGTATTTC.